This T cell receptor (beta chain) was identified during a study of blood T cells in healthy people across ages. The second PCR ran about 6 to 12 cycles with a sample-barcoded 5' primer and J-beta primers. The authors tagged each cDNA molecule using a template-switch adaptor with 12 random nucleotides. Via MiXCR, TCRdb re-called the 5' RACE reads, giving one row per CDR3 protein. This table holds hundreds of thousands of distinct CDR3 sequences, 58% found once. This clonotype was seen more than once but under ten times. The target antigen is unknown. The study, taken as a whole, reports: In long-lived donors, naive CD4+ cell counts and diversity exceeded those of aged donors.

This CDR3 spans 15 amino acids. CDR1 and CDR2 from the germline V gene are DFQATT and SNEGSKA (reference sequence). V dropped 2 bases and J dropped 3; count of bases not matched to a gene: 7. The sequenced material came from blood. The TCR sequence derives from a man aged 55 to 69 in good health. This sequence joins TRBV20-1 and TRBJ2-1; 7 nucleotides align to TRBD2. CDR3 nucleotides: TGCAGTGCTAGAACTCCGGGACTACACTACAATGAGCAGTTCTTC. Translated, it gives CSARTPGLHYNEQFF.